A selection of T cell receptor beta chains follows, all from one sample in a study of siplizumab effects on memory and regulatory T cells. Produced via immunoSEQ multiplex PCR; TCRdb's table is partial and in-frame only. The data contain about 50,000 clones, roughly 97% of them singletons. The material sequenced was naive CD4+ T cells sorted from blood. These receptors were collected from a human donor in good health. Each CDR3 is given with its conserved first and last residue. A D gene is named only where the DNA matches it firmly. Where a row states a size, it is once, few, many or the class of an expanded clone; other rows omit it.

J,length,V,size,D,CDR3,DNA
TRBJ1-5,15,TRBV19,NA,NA,CASIGGAYSNQPQHF,TGTGCCAGTATTGGGGGGGCCTATAGCAATCAGCCCCAGCATTTT
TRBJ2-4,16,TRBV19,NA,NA,CASSIPNRVHMNIQYF,TGTGCCAGTAGTATTCCCAACAGGGTTCATATGAACATTCAGTACTTC
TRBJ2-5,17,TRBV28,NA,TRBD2,CASTQRGTSGMIKTQYF,TGTGCCAGCACCCAACGAGGGACTAGCGGGATGATAAAGACCCAGTACTTC
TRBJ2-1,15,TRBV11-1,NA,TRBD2,CASSSRLARPNEQFF,TGTGCCAGCAGCTCCCGACTAGCCCGACCCAATGAGCAGTTCTTC
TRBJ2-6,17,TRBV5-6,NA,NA,CASSLGVGNPGANVLTF,TGTGCCAGCAGCTTGGGGGTAGGGAACCCTGGGGCCAACGTCCTGACTTTC
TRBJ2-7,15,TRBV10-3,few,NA,CAISERDGSSYEQYF,TGTGCCATCAGTGAGAGGGACGGCAGCTCCTACGAGCAGTACTTC
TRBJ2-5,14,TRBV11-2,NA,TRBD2,CASSLLLAEETQYF,TGTGCCAGCAGCTTATTACTAGCGGAAGAGACCCAGTACTTC
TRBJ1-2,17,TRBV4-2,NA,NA,CASSPEPLTGFDYGYTF,TGTGCCAGCAGCCCAGAGCCGTTGACAGGATTTGACTATGGCTACACCTTC
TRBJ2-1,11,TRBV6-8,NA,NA,CASSRYNEQFF,TGTGCCAGCAGTCGCTACAATGAGCAGTTCTTC
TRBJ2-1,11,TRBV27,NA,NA,CASSGYNEQFF,TGTGCCAGCAGTGGCTACAATGAGCAGTTCTTC
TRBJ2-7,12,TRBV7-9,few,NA,CASSEAGAREYF,TGTGCCAGCAGCGAGGCGGGTGCCAGGGAGTACTTC
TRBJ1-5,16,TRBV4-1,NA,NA,CASSQVGGTGHQPQHF,TGCGCCAGCAGCCAGGTCGGGGGCACGGGGCATCAGCCCCAGCATTTT
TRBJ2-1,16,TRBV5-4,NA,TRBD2,CASSDLAGVFYNEQFF,TGTGCCAGCAGCGACTTAGCGGGAGTGTTCTACAATGAGCAGTTCTTC
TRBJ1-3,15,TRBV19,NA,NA,CASSTGRGSGNTIYF,TGTGCCAGTAGTACCGGACGTGGCTCTGGAAACACCATATATTTT
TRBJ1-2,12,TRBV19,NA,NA,CASSISDYGYTF,TGTGCCAGTAGTATTTCGGACTATGGCTACACCTTC
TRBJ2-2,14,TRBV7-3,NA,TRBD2,CASSPMGGTGELFF,TGTGCCAGCAGCCCCATGGGGGGGACCGGGGAGCTGTTTTTT
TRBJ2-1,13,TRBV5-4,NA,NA,CASSLKGGIEQFF,TGTGCCAGCAGCTTGAAAGGGGGGATAGAGCAGTTCTTC
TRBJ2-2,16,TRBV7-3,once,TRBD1,CASSQSGTANTGELFF,TGTGCCAGCAGCCAATCCGGGACAGCGAACACCGGGGAGCTGTTTTTT
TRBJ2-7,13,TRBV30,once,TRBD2,CAWTLGGTYEQYF,TGTGCCTGGACTTTGGGGGGGACCTACGAGCAGTACTTC
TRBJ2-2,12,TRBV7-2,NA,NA,CASSFYTGELFF,TGTGCCAGCAGCTTTTACACCGGGGAGCTGTTTTTT
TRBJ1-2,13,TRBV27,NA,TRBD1,CASSSRTGDGYTF,TGTGCCAGCAGTTCTCGGACAGGGGATGGCTACACCTTC
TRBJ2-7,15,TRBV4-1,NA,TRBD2,CASRDPSGSRHEQYF,TGCGCCAGCAGGGACCCTAGCGGGAGTAGACACGAGCAGTACTTC
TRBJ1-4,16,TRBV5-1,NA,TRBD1,CASSWDRGFRNEKLFF,TGCGCCAGCTCGTGGGACAGGGGATTTCGAAATGAAAAACTGTTTTTT
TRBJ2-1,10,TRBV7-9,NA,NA,CALGDNEQFF,TGTGCCCTGGGCGACAATGAGCAGTTCTTC
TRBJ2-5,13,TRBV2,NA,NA,CASSELYQETQYF,TGTGCCAGCAGTGAACTGTACCAAGAGACCCAGTACTTC
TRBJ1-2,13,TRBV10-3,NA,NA,CAISAQVNYGYTF,TGTGCCATCAGTGCTCAGGTTAACTATGGCTACACCTTC
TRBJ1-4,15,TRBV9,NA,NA,CASSVGTATNEKLFF,TGTGCCAGCAGCGTAGGGACTGCAACTAATGAAAAACTGTTTTTT
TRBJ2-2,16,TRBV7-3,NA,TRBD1,CASSPGTGSNTGELFF,TGTGCCAGCAGCCCGGGGACAGGTTCGAACACCGGGGAGCTGTTTTTT
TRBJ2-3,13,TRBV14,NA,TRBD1,CASRQQGADTQYF,TGTGCCAGCAGACAACAGGGGGCAGATACGCAGTATTTT
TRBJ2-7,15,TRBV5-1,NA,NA,CASTTLGGLTYEQYF,TGCGCCAGCACTACACTGGGGGGTCTTACCTACGAGCAGTACTTC
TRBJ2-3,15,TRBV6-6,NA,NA,CASSYGVLPFDTQYF,TGTGCCAGCAGTTACGGCGTTCTACCATTTGATACGCAGTATTTT
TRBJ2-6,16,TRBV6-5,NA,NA,CASSYAMDSGANVLTF,TGTGCCAGCAGTTACGCGATGGACTCTGGGGCCAACGTCCTGACTTTC
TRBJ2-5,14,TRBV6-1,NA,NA,CASSPGRFQETQYF,TGTGCCAGCAGCCCGGGACGGTTCCAAGAGACCCAGTACTTC
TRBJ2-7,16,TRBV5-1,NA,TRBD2,CASRAGPGLGPHEQYF,TGCGCCAGCAGGGCGGGGCCGGGACTAGGGCCCCACGAGCAGTACTTC
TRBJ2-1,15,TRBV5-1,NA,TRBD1,CASSFRDRGYNEQFF,TGCGCCAGCAGCTTCCGGGACAGGGGCTACAATGAGCAGTTCTTC
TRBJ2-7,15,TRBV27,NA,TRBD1,CASIEDRTGSYEQYF,TGTGCCAGCATTGAAGATAGGACAGGGTCCTACGAGCAGTACTTC
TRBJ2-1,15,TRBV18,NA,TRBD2,CASSRTSGVYNEQFF,TGTGCCAGCTCACGGACTAGCGGGGTCTACAATGAGCAGTTCTTC